One TCR beta chain is described in this entry. These data belong to a study of CD8+ T cells in alopecia areata. Study background: Administration of oral tofacitinib to treated patients was at 5 to 10 mg twice daily. A 6-month period off drug followed tofacitinib, which lasted 6 to 18 months.

Sequencing relied on a cDNA template that was reverse transcribed from extracted RNA. The data were produced by immunoSEQ multiplex PCR, yet TCRdb's version contains in-frame clones alone and is incomplete. The repertoire holds about 76,000 clones, with approximately 70% as singletons. Treatment defined: oral pan-JAK inhibitor, 5-10 mg twice daily. Researchers picked out CD4+ and CD8+ T cells from PBMCs by sorting. In germline, CDR1 is MGHDK, CDR2 SYGVNS. Trimming shortened V by 3 bases and J by 0 bases, and 5 bases separated the two germline ends. The CDR3 totals 13 residues. The sequence was collected from a human donor with alopecia areata. This sequence joins TRBV25-1 and TRBJ2-5; D ambiguous. This material consisted of CD8+ T cells sorted from blood, taken at week 24, from a patient treated with tofacitinib. The CDR3 loop is CASSEGNQETQYF. The CDR3 DNA reads as TGTGCCAGCAGTGAGGGAAACCAAGAGACCCAGTACTTC.